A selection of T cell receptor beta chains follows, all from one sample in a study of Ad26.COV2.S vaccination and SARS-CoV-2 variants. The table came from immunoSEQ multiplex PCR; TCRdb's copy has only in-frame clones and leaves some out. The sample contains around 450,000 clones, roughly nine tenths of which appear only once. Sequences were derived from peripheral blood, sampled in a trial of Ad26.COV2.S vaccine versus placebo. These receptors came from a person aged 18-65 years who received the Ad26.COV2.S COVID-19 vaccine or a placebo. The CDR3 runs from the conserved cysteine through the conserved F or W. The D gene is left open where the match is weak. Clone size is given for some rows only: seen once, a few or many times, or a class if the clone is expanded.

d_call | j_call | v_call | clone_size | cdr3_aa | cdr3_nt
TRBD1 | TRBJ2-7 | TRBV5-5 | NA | CASSRQGSSPYEQYF | TGTGCCAGCAGTCGACAGGGCTCGTCGCCCTACGAGCAGTACTTC
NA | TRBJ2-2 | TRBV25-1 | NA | CASSEKAEFTGELFF | TGTGCCAGCAGTGAAAAGGCAGAGTTCACCGGGGAGCTGTTTTTT
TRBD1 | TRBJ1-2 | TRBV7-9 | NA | CASSSMGDRVNGYTF | TGTGCCAGCAGCTCCATGGGAGACAGGGTAAATGGCTACACCTTC
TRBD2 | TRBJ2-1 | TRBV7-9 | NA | CASSFGLAGYNEQFF | TGTGCCAGCAGCTTTGGTCTAGCGGGTTACAATGAGCAGTTCTTC
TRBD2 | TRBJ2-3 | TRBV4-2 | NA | CASSSSGLLTTDTQYF | TGTGCCAGCAGCTCTAGCGGTCTCCTTACCACAGATACGCAGTATTTT
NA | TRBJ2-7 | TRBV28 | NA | CASSFLPYEQYF | TGTGCCAGCAGTTTCCTCCCCTACGAGCAGTACTTC
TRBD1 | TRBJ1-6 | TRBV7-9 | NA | CASSSGPGQGDSPLHF | TGTGCCAGCAGCTCAGGCCCGGGACAGGGAGATTCACCCCTCCACTTT
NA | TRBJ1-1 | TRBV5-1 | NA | CASSLAVGGPDTEAFF | TGCGCCAGCAGCTTGGCCGTTGGGGGGCCGGACACTGAAGCTTTCTTT
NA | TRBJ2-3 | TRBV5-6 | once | CASSLGGWGQDTQYF | TGTGCCAGCAGCTTAGGGGGATGGGGGCAAGATACGCAGTATTTT
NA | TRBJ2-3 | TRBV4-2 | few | CASSQDGIAEDTQYF | TGTGCCAGCAGCCAAGATGGGATAGCTGAGGATACGCAGTATTTT
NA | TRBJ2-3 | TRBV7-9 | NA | CASIPFLGDTQCF | TGTGCCAGCATCCCATTTCTCGGGGATACGCAGTGTTTT
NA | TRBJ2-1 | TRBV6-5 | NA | CASRGRGYTYEQFF | TGTGCCAGCCGGGGGAGGGGGTACACTTATGAGCAGTTCTTC
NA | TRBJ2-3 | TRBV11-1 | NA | CASSPWVTDTQYF | TGTGCCAGCAGCCCGTGGGTCACAGATACGCAGTATTTT
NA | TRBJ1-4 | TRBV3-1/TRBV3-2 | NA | CASSLTVGSGKLFF | TGTGCCAGCAGCCTGACGGTGGGTTCGGGAAAACTGTTTTTT
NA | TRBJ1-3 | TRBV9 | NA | CASARAESGNTIYF | TGTGCCAGCGCGAGGGCTGAGTCTGGAAACACCATATATTTT
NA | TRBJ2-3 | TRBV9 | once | CASSVAGVHGTDTQYF | TGTGCCAGCAGCGTAGCGGGGGTCCACGGCACAGATACGCAGTATTTT
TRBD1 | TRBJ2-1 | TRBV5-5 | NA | CASSWDRGGNEQFF | TGTGCCAGCAGCTGGGACAGGGGGGGAAATGAGCAGTTCTTC
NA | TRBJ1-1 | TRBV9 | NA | CASSIGAGDTEAFF | TGTGCCAGCAGCATCGGAGCTGGGGACACTGAAGCTTTCTTT
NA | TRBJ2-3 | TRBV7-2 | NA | CASSLDRGSDTQYF | TGTGCCAGCAGCTTAGACCGGGGGTCAGATACGCAGTATTTT
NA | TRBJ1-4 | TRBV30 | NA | CAWSLLNTEKLFF | TGTGCCTGGAGCCTCCTAAACACTGAAAAACTGTTTTTT
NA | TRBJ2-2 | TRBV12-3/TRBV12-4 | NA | CASSLTAAGELFF | TGTGCCAGCAGTTTGACAGCCGCCGGGGAGCTGTTTTTT
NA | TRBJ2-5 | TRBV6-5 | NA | CASSNSGETQYF | TGTGCCAGCAGTAACTCGGGGGAGACCCAGTACTTC
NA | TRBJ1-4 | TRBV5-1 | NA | CASRAQGTHNEKLFF | TGCGCCAGCAGGGCCCAGGGGACCCATAATGAAAAACTGTTTTTT
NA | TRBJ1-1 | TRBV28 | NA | CASSRLGTLTMNTEAFF | TGTGCCAGCAGTCGACTAGGGACTCTGACGATGAACACTGAAGCTTTCTTT
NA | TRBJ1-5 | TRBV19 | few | CASSSPGANQPQHF | TGTGCCAGTAGTTCCCCGGGTGCTAATCAGCCCCAGCATTTT
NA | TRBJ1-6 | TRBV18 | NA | CAGSQGPRGYNSPLHF | TGTGCCGGCTCACAGGGACCCAGAGGATATAATTCACCCCTCCACTTT
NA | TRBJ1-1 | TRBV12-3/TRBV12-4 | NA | CASNRLADTEAFF | TGTGCCAGCAACAGGTTGGCGGACACTGAAGCTTTCTTT
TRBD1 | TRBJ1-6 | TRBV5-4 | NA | CASSWGQGINSPLHF | TGTGCCAGCAGCTGGGGACAGGGGATTAATTCACCCCTCCACTTT